This T cell receptor beta chain was documented in a study of molecular identifiers for immune sequencing clone quantification. General observations from the study: For effector cells, clones above 20 RNA copies held over 99% of molecules; for naive cells, under 1%.

Using its own MiXCR run on the PCR reads, TCRdb lists one record per CDR3 protein. The data contain 85,000 to 130,000 distinct CDR3 sequences, roughly a third of them singletons. A word on this clonotype: What it binds is unknown.

Construction of naive CD8 libraries employed about 18,000 to 1,100,000 sorted cells together with 10%, 30% or 50% RNA. The sorting of naive CD8 T cells used the CD8+CD4-CCR7+CD45RA+ phenotype. Germline V gives CDR1 SGDLS, CDR2 YYNGEE. The V gene lost 4 bases and the J gene lost 0 bases, with 13 bases spanning the gap. The CDR3 has 15 residues. Sequenced sample: naive CD8+ T cells from blood, with Jurkat cell RNA spiked in. Indicated subset: FACS-sorted CD8+CD4-CCR7+CD45RA+ naive T cells. The clonotype originates from a human donor in good health. Some libraries in this study had Jurkat cell RNA spiked in. The V call is TRBV9, the J call TRBJ1-1; D unresolved. The CDR3 coding sequence is TGTGCCAGCAGCCCAATCAGGTACATGAACACTGAAGCTTTCTTT. Residues: CASSPIRYMNTEAFF. Full variable domain (rest looked up from reference TRBV9 and TRBJ1-1): DSGVTQTPKHLITATGQRVTLRCSPRSGDLSVYWYQQSLDQGLQFLIQYYNGEERAKGNILERFSAQQFPDLHSELNLSSLELGDSALYFCASSPIRYMNTEAFFGQGTRLTVV.